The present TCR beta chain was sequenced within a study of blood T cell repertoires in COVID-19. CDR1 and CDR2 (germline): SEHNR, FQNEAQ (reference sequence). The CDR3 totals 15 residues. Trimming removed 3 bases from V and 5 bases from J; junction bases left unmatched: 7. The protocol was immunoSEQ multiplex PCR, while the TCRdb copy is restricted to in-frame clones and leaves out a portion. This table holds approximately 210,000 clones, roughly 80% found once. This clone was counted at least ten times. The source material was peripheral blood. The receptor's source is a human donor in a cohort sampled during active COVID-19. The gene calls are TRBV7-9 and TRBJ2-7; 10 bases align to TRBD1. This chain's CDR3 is CASSFTGTGVDEQYF. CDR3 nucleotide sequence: TGTGCCAGCAGCTTTACCGGGACAGGGGTGGACGAGCAGTACTTC.